This TCR beta chain was retrieved from a study of T-cell reconstitution after alpha-beta-depleted transplantation in children. The authors prepared the TCRbeta library with unique molecular identifiers. TCRdb processed the PCR reads anew with MiXCR; each CDR3 protein has one entry. The repertoire holds over 550,000 distinct CDR3 sequences, with over 9.5% as singletons. Trimming left V 6 bases short and J 9 bases short, with 14 bases between. Germline-derived CDR1 and CDR2 are KGHDR and SFDVKD. CDR3 length equals 13 residues. This clonotype was counted ten times or more. This chain links TRBV24-1 with TRBJ2-1; D may correspond to TRBD1 or TRBD2 (5 bases each). This receptor was taken from a human donor who donated a stem cell graft to a child with acute myeloid leukemia. Sequences were derived from PBMCs from the stem cell graft donor, sampled from the stem cell graft. The CDR3 reads CATSRMGEGEQFF. In DNA, the CDR3 is TGTGCCACCAGTCGTATGGGGGAAGGTGAGCAGTTCTTC.